Following are 21 T cell receptor beta chains from one sample sequenced in a study of regulatory dendritic cells for organ transplantation. Assay used: immunoSEQ multiplex PCR; TCRdb lists only in-frame clones, some missing. The table lists almost 35,000 clones, about 89% of them singletons. Sequencing used naive CD4+ T cells from blood. Sample subset: CD45RA+ naive T cells. The receptors here all came from a human donor in good health.

This clone was seen a single time. V and J are TRBV7-2 and TRBJ1-3; the match to TRBD1 covers 9 bases. V shed 5 bases and J 7 bases; nucleotides not matched to a gene: 3. The V gene's germline CDR1 is SGHTA and CDR2 FQGNSA. This CDR3 has 13 amino acids. CDR3 sequence: CASSPDRGNTIYF. As DNA, the CDR3 is TGTGCCAGCAGCCCAGACAGGGGGAACACCATATATTTT.

The chain couples TRBV4-1 to TRBJ2-3, with TRBD2 matching 13 bases. This CDR3 contains 17 residues. CDR1 is MGHRA and CDR2 is YSYEKL in the germline V gene. J gave up 8 bases and V 3 bases, and 11 bases lay outside the gene matches. The CDR3 reads CASSHPGTSGEGGTQYF. CDR3 sequence (DNA): TGCGCCAGCAGCCACCCCGGGACTAGCGGGGAAGGAGGTACGCAGTATTTT.

The count of this clone is one. The chain couples TRBV5-1 to TRBJ1-2; possible D gene TRBD1, 6 bases. The CDR3 runs 14 residues. Germline V gene lookup returns CDR1 SGHRS and CDR2 YFSETQ. Deletions cut 0 bases from V and 8 bases from J, with 14 bases between. The CDR3 DNA follows: TGCGCCAGCAGCTTGGCAGGGGAGGAAAGCGGCTACACCTTC. Protein: CASSLAGEESGYTF.

This clone was seen a single time. J is TRBJ1-1 and V is TRBV7-9, with D possibly TRBD1 on 6 matching bases. V shed 2 bases and J shed 3 bases, with 10 bases lying between them. The CDR3 has 14 amino acids. Germline values: CDR1 SEHNR, CDR2 FQNEAQ (reference sequence). CDR3 in DNA: TGTGCCAGCAGCTTAATCAAGGGGGACACTGAAGCTTTCTTT. This codes for CASSLIKGDTEAFF.

The chain combines TRBV29-1 with TRBJ2-5, with D unresolved. The CDR3 totals 13 residues. V was cut by 6 bases and J by 5 bases, with 16 bases left in between. CDR1 and CDR2 from the germline V gene are SQVTM and ANQGSEA. CDR3 DNA sequence: TGCAGCGTAAGATCCCTAAGGTCGGAGACCCAGTACTTC. Amino acids: CSVRSLRSETQYF.

The chain carries TRBV30 and TRBJ1-4; 7 positions agree with TRBD1. Trimming took 2 bases from V and 3 from J; bases not matched to a gene: 6. This CDR3 has 15 residues. Germline lookup yields CDR1 GTSNPN and CDR2 SVGIG (reference sequence). The CDR3 bases are TGTGCCTGGAGTAGGGGGCGAGCGGCTAATGAAAAACTGTTTTTT. Protein sequence: CAWSRGRAANEKLFF.

The chain links TRBV19 to TRBJ2-5, with 7 bases identical to TRBD2. Germline V gene lookup returns CDR1 LNHDA and CDR2 SQIVND (reference sequence). The CDR3 is 15 amino acids. Trimming removed 5 bases from V and 1 base from J; junction bases left unmatched: 7. CDR3 sequence: CASSSDIAGQETQYF. The CDR3 DNA follows: TGTGCCAGTAGTTCTGACATAGCGGGCCAAGAGACCCAGTACTTC.

The rearrangement uses TRBV4-2 and TRBJ1-2; D call uncertain. Trimming left V 0 bases short and J 1 base short, with 3 bases between. The CDR3 loop spans 13 amino acids. The germline gives CDR1 LGHNA, CDR2 YNFKEQ. CDR3 DNA: TGTGCCAGCAGCCAAGAGGGTAACTATGGCTACACCTTC. Translating gives CASSQEGNYGYTF.

The CDR3 coding sequence is TGCAGCCCTGGGTACCAAGAGACCCAGTACTTC. Translation gives CSPGYQETQYF. V and J are TRBV29-1 and TRBJ2-5, with D uncertain. Deletions cut 8 bases from V and 0 bases from J, with 7 bases between. This CDR3 spans 11 amino acids. CDR1 and CDR2 from the germline V gene are SQVTM and ANQGSEA.

The chain has TRBV27 and TRBJ1-2, with D uncertain. CDR1 and CDR2 (germline): MNHEY, SMNVEV (reference sequence). CDR3 size: 14 residues. Trimming cost V 4 bases and J 8 bases, with 17 bases left between them. The CDR3 here is CASSSHELAGGYTF. CDR3 DNA: TGTGCCAGCAGTTCTCACGAATTGGCGGGAGGCTACACCTTC.

V gene TRBV30 combines with J gene TRBJ2-7, with unresolved D. The germline V gene has CDR1 GTSNPN and CDR2 SVGIG (reference sequence). This CDR3 spans 13 amino acids. V was pared by 0 bases and J by 4 bases, with 10 bases between. CDR3 DNA: TGTGCCTGGAGTGTAGGTCCTTGGTACGAGCAGTACTTC. Translation gives CAWSVGPWYEQYF.

This chain connects TRBV9 to TRBJ1-3; D remains ambiguous. The CDR3 runs 15 residues. Per germline, CDR1 SGDLS and CDR2 YYNGEE. Trimming left V 2 bases short and J 0 bases short, with 9 bases between. In DNA form, the CDR3 reads TGTGCCAGCAGCGTCATGGCCACCTCTGGAAACACCATATATTTT. It specifies CASSVMATSGNTIYF.

This chain uses TRBV28 with TRBJ2-7; the D is unclear. Germline values: CDR1 MDHEN, CDR2 SYDVKM. V lost 2 bases and J lost 2, with 7 bases in between. The CDR3 is 13 residues long. The CDR3 DNA sequence: TGTGCCAGCAGTTTACGCCCCACCTACGAGCAGTACTTC. Translating gives CASSLRPTYEQYF.

The chain carries TRBV7-9 and TRBJ2-3; D not certain. The CDR3 runs to 15 residues. In germline, CDR1 is SEHNR, CDR2 FQNEAQ (reference sequence). V was shortened by 2 bases and J by 0 bases, with 9 bases between the two germline ends. CDR3 sequence: CASSLWTDSTDTQYF. The CDR3, as DNA: TGTGCCAGCAGCTTATGGACGGATAGCACAGATACGCAGTATTTT.

The chain links TRBV29-1 to TRBJ1-2; maybe TRBD1 (5 bases). V was pared by 0 bases and J by 4 bases, with 12 bases between. CDR1 is SQVTM, CDR2 ANQGSEA, per germline. The length of the CDR3 is 14 residues. CDR3 in DNA: TGCAGCGTTGAAGACAGGGCTAGTGGCTATGGCTACACCTTC. Amino acids: CSVEDRASGYGYTF. Complete variable domain (other parts from reference TRBV29-1 and TRBJ1-2): SAVISQKPSRDICQRGTSLTIQCQVDSQVTMMFWYRQQPGQSLTLIATANQGSEATYESGFVIDKFPISRPNLTFSTLTVSNMSPEDSSIYLCSVEDRASGYGYTFGSGTRLTVV.

CDR3: CASSPLGREITDTQYF. The CDR3 DNA reads TGTGCCAGCAGTCCCCTCGGCCGGGAGATCACAGATACGCAGTATTTT. The chain combines TRBV28 with TRBJ2-3; TRBD2 is a possible D gene (6 bases). The CDR3 runs 16 residues. Trimming removed 5 bases from V and 2 bases from J, with 17 bases in between. Germline loops: CDR1 MDHEN, CDR2 SYDVKM.

V usage is TRBV5-1 and J usage is TRBJ2-7; 7 bases are a match to TRBD2. Germline CDR1 is SGHRS and CDR2 is YFSETQ. J lost 7 bases, V lost 0 bases, and 16 bases had no gene match. This CDR3 has 17 amino acids. The CDR3 reads CASSLDFGGFVVREQYF. Written as DNA, the CDR3 is TGCGCCAGCAGCTTGGACTTCGGGGGGTTCGTGGTACGGGAGCAGTACTTC.

V usage is TRBV14 and J usage is TRBJ2-2, with no clear D. Germline V lookup: CDR1 SGHDN, CDR2 FVKESK. V lost 3 bases and J lost 5, with 16 bases in between. This CDR3 has 16 residues. CDR3 nucleotides: TGTGCCAGCAGCCACCTACGGAGAAGTGGGACCGGGGAGCTGTTTTTT. Translation gives CASSHLRRSGTGELFF.

The rearrangement uses TRBV18 and TRBJ1-5; D not resolved. V was trimmed by 3 bases and J by 0 bases, leaving 9 bases between them. CDR3 size: 15 residues. The germline V gene has CDR1 KGHSH and CDR2 LQKENI. The CDR3 is CASSPSADSNQPQHF. The CDR3 DNA follows: TGTGCCAGCTCACCCTCGGCCGATAGCAATCAGCCCCAGCATTTT.

The chain combines TRBV19 with TRBJ2-3; TRBD2 matches at 7 bases. CDR3 size: 16 residues. The J segment lost 6 bases and the V segment lost 3 bases, leaving 12 bases of the junction unmatched. The germline V gene has CDR1 LNHDA and CDR2 SQIVND (reference sequence). CDR3 DNA sequence: TGTGCCAGTAGTATTTTGCGGGGGAGCCCCGGGGATACGCAGTATTTT. This sequence encodes CASSILRGSPGDTQYF.

V gene TRBV5-4 combines with J gene TRBJ1-4; tentative D call: TRBD1 (5 bases). The CDR3 spans 14 residues. V lost 2 bases to trimming and J lost 7 bases, with 12 bases between them. The germline V gene encodes CDR1 SGHNT and CDR2 YYREEE (reference sequence). The CDR3 region is CASSLSGSGEKLFF. The CDR3 DNA reads TGTGCCAGCAGCTTATCAGGGTCGGGTGAAAAACTGTTTTTT.